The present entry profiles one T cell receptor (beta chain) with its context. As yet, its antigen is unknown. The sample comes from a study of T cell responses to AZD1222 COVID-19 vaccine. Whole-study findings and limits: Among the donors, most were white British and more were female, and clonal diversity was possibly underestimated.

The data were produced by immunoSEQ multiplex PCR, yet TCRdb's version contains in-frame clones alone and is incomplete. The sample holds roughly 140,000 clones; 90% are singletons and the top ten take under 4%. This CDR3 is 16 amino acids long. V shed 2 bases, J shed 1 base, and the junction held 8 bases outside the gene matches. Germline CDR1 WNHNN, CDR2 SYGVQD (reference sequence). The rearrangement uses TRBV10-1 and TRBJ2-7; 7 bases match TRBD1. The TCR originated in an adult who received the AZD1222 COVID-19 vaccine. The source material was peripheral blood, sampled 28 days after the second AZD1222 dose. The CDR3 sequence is CASSELPGQISYEQYF. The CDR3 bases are TGCGCCAGCAGTGAGCTTCCGGGACAGATTTCCTACGAGCAGTACTTC.